This T cell receptor (beta chain) originates from a study of blood T cell repertoires in COVID-19. In the authors' workflow: Nucleated cell number was recorded as an estimate derived from reference gene primer amplification. The repertoire was sequenced with immunoSEQ multiplex PCR; TCRdb's copy has only in-frame clones and lacks some. D and trimming were read from the DNA, whereas the V and J calls and clone size are those reported in that table. The sample has some 130,000 clones; approximately 82% are singletons. The table lists this clone with a few counts. The V gene's germline CDR1 is SGHTS and CDR2 YDEGEE. The CDR3 is made up of 13 amino acids. V was pared by 2 bases and J by 6 bases, with 12 bases between.

This sequence originates from a man aged 60-69 years who had recovered from COVID-19. The V gene is TRBV5-8, the J gene TRBJ2-7; perhaps TRBD1 as D (6 bases). The sample was peripheral blood. The CDR3 loop is CASSFLQGAEQYF. The CDR3 DNA is TGTGCCAGCAGCTTTCTACAGGGAGCCGAGCAGTACTTC.